This T cell receptor beta chain stems from a study of identical twins. This CDR3 comprises 15 residues. V gave up 2 bases and J gave up 6 bases; unmatched junction bases: 8. CDR1 and CDR2 (germline): SGHRS, YFSETQ. TCRdb itself ran the 5' RACE reads through MiXCR, one entry per CDR3 protein. The data show over 550,000 distinct CDR3 sequences, just over 7% seen once. The table lists this clonotype with many counts. The data also belong to a second study, concerning yellow fever vaccine responses in identical twins.

The chain employs TRBV5-1 and TRBJ2-3, with 8 nucleotides matching TRBD1. The TCR originated in a woman aged 18-30 years in good health. Sequencing was done on a sample of PBMCs. As DNA, the CDR3 is TGCGCCAGCAGCTTAGTACGGACAGGGCCGGATACGCAGTATTTT. This translates into CASSLVRTGPDTQYF.